This TCR beta chain originates from a study of blood T cell repertoires in COVID-19. The method was immunoSEQ multiplex PCR; TCRdb's version includes in-frame clones alone and lacks a portion of them. The sample gives some 140,000 clones, approximately 85% of which show up once; roughly 4% is in the top ten. This CDR3 has 14 amino acids. Deletions cut 8 bases from V and 5 bases from J, with 18 bases between. The V gene's germline CDR1 is SNHLY and CDR2 FYNNEI. The sample comprised peripheral blood. The clonotype comes from a human donor in a cohort sampled during active COVID-19. The chain combines TRBV2 with TRBJ2-5; D possibly corresponds to TRBD2 (6 bases). The CDR3 here is CASAKTSLGETQYF. CDR3 nucleotides: TGTGCCAGCGCTAAGACTAGTTTGGGGGAGACCCAGTACTTC.